This T cell receptor beta chain was found in a study of T cells after somatic rescue of genetic block. Sequencing used immunoSEQ multiplex PCR; TCRdb keeps in-frame clones, though not all of them. The data hold some 67,000 clones, with 92% observed a single time. V was cut by 0 bases and J by 2 bases, with 7 bases left in between. The germline V gene has CDR1 GTSNPN and CDR2 SVGIG (reference sequence). CDR3 size: 13 residues. The specimen sequenced was peripheral blood mononuclear cells (PBMCs). The receptor's source is a man aged 35 to 55. The gene calls are TRBV30 and TRBJ1-1; no definite D call. CDR3 DNA sequence: TGTGCCTGGAGTGTTGGGTTAAACACTGAAGCTTTCTTT. Protein product: CAWSVGLNTEAFF.